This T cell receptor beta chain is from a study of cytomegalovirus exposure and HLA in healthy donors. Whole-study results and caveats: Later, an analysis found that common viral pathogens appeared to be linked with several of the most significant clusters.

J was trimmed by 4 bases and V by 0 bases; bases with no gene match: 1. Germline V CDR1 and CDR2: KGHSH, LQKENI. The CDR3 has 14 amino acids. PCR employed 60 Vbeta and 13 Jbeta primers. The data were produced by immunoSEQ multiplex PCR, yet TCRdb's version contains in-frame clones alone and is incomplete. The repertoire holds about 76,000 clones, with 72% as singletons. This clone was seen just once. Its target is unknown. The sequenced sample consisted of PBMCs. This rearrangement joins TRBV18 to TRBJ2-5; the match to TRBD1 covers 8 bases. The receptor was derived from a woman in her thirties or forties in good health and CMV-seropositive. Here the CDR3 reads CASSPPGQAETQYF. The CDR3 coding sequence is TGTGCCAGCTCACCACCGGGACAGGCAGAGACCCAGTACTTC.